These 11 T cell receptor beta chains share one sample of origin, sequenced in a study of blood T cell repertoires in COVID-19 (dated by TCRdb to the early 2020s). The library was made by the immunoSEQ multiplex PCR assay. TCRdb retrieved this table from immuneACCESS and kept in-frame rearrangements only. Not all clones are present; in checked studies, unresolved V genes account for under half, and no reason is known for the remainder. Recorded for this sample are about 330,000 clones; approximately 88% of them occurred a single time. The biggest ten clones account for approximately 4% of the sample. The sample was peripheral blood. The receptors were sampled from a woman between 50 and 59 years old with active or convalescent COVID-19.

V gene TRBV12-3 or TRBV12-4 combines with J gene TRBJ1-1, with D hard to call. This CDR3 region has 12 residues. Trimming cost V 5 bases and J 6 bases, with 10 bases left between them. This CDR3 reads CASSLHLAEAFF. The CDR3 DNA reads TGTGCCAGCAGTCTCCACTTGGCTGAAGCTTTCTTT.

V is TRBV10-1 and J is TRBJ1-5, with 7 bases lining up with TRBD1. CDR3 length equals 20 residues. With 5 bases clipped from V and 3 bases from J, the junction kept 22 bases outside the gene matches. The germline V gene has CDR1 WNHNN and CDR2 SYGVQD (reference sequence). CDR3 sequence (DNA): TGCGCCAGCAGTCCGGGACAGCGGACAACAAAAGTAGTTAACAATCAGCCCCAGCATTTT. Its translation is CASSPGQRTTKVVNNQPQHF.

This chain connects TRBV27 to TRBJ1-2; 10 bases match TRBD1. CDR1 and CDR2 from the germline V gene are MNHEY and SMNVEV (reference sequence). The CDR3 has 13 amino acids. Trimming removed 8 bases from V and 10 bases from J; junction bases left unmatched: 10. CDR3 coding DNA: TGTGCCAGCGGCGACCGGGACAGGGGACCCTACACCTTC. Protein product: CASGDRDRGPYTF.

The chain recombines TRBV24-1 with TRBJ1-5, with D unclear. V lost 5 bases, J lost 5 bases, and 18 bases lay in between. Germline V gene sequence: CDR1 KGHDR, CDR2 SFDVKD. The CDR3 is 16 residues long. The CDR3 nucleotides are TGTGCCACCAGTGCCCCGTGGGCGTTTCAGGATCAGCCCCAGCATTTT. Translated, it gives CATSAPWAFQDQPQHF.

This chain connects TRBV25-1 to TRBJ1-3; 7 nucleotides match TRBD1. The CDR3 loop spans 13 amino acids. V was clipped by 9 bases and J by 0 bases; unmatched bases: 2. Germline V gives CDR1 MGHDK, CDR2 SYGVNS. The CDR3, as DNA: TGTGCCAGTCGGGACAGCTCTGGAAACACCATATATTTT. As protein: CASRDSSGNTIYF. The full variable domain, with the rest looked up from reference TRBV25-1 and TRBJ1-3, is EADIYQTPRYLVIGTGKKITLECSQTMGHDKMYWYQQDPGMELHLIHYSYGVNSTEKGDLSSESTVSRIRTEHFPLTLESARPSHTSQYLCASRDSSGNTIYFGEGSWLTVV.

This chain connects TRBV7-2 to TRBJ2-7; 9 nucleotides line up with TRBD1. The CDR3 contains 18 residues. Germline V lookup: CDR1 SGHTA, CDR2 FQGNSA. J lost 3 bases, V lost 5 bases, and 17 bases had no gene match. Here the CDR3 reads CASSAGTGSSTTGYEQYF. CDR3 nucleotides: TGTGCCAGCAGCGCAGGGACAGGGTCTTCTACAACGGGCTACGAGCAGTACTTC.

The chain recombines TRBV7-2 with TRBJ1-2; 8 bases fit TRBD1. V lost 5 bases and J lost 0; bases outside the gene matches: 8. CDR1 and CDR2 (germline): SGHTA, FQGNSA. This CDR3 has 16 residues. Here the CDR3 DNA reads TGTGCCAGCAGCCGCTCAGGGGGCAGTTCTAACTATGGCTACACCTTC. It specifies CASSRSGGSSNYGYTF.

V usage is TRBV6-1 and J usage is TRBJ1-5; D unresolved. From germline, CDR1 is MNHNS and CDR2 SASEGT. The CDR3 runs to 17 residues. Trimming stripped 1 base from V and 0 bases from J, with 13 bases between. This CDR3 is CASSEGEADHSNQPQHF. The CDR3 DNA reads as TGTGCCAGCAGTGAAGGAGAGGCAGACCATAGCAATCAGCCCCAGCATTTT.

This sequence joins TRBV6-2 or TRBV6-3 and TRBJ2-3; 8 nucleotides line up with TRBD2. CDR3 length: 15 residues. The germline CDR1 and CDR2 sequences are MNHEY and SVGEGT. Trimming took 2 bases from V and 4 from J; bases not matched to a gene: 5. The CDR3 sequence is CASSYGRGAPDTQYF. CDR3 bases: TGTGCCAGCAGTTACGGGCGGGGGGCCCCAGATACGCAGTATTTT.

The chain links TRBV3-1 (or the pseudogene TRBV3-2) to TRBJ2-2, with D unclear. V lost 7 bases and J 5 bases, leaving 5 bases between the germline ends. This CDR3 has 11 amino acids. Germline V gene lookup returns CDR1 LGHDT and CDR2 YNNKEL (reference sequence). The CDR3 sequence: CASTLTGELFF. CDR3 DNA: TGTGCCAGCACGTTAACCGGGGAGCTGTTTTTT.

The chain employs TRBV7-9 and TRBJ2-2, with 10 bases matching TRBD1. CDR3 length: 15 amino acids. Germline CDR1 SEHNR, CDR2 FQNEAQ (reference sequence). V trimming: 5 bases; J trimming: 4 bases; junction bases outside the gene matches: 4. The CDR3 is CASSLGTGATGELFF. DNA of the CDR3: TGTGCCAGCAGCCTAGGGACAGGGGCCACCGGGGAGCTGTTTTTT. Full variable domain (rest looked up from reference TRBV7-9 and TRBJ2-2): DTGVSQNPRHKITKRGQNVTFRCDPISEHNRLYWYRQTLGQGPEFLTYFQNEAQLEKSRLLSDRFSAERPKGSFSTLEIQRTEQGDSAMYLCASSLGTGATGELFFGEGSRLTVL.